The source of this T cell receptor (beta chain) is a study of T-cell reconstitution after alpha-beta-depleted transplantation in children (dated by TCRdb to the mid-2010s). Concerning the study at large: The study quantitatively tracked T-cell immune reconstitution after TCRalphabeta/CD19-depleted allogeneic hematopoietic cell transplantation in children using TCR repertoire profiling.

This clonotype came up a few times. It has no known antigen specificity. No base qualities exist here, and no much larger clone lies one base off it. The CDR3 starts with the cysteine, ends with the phenylalanine, and has 13 residues. The kept DNA is CDR3 alone, 39 bases in frame from the first base. The germline V gene (reference sequence) specifies MNHEY as CDR1 and SMNVEV as CDR2. At the junction V is shortened by 5 bases and J by 6 bases, with 11 bases in between. The receptor library was made with PCR. These reads were obtained on an Illumina HiSeq 2500. TCR libraries were prepared with molecular barcoding, using unique molecular identifiers to normalize TCRbeta repertoire quantification. The public reads were quality trimmed at Q25 with fastp and then assembled into clones with MiXCR by TCRdb, keeping productive beta chains. Each record represents a unique CDR3 protein, reported with the most common genes and DNA among its rows. In this sample the table shows around 600,000 distinct CDR3 sequences, about 10% of which occur a single time. About 4% of the sample goes to the ten largest clones.

The source is a human donor who donated a stem cell graft to a child with acute myeloid leukemia. In this chain, TRBV27 is recombined with TRBJ2-1; the D gene cannot be resolved reliably. This material consisted of PBMCs from the stem cell graft donor, taken from the stem cell graft. CDR3 reads: CASSDGYSNEQFF. The DNA sequence is TGTGCCAGCAGTGACGGATACTCCAATGAGCAGTTCTTC.